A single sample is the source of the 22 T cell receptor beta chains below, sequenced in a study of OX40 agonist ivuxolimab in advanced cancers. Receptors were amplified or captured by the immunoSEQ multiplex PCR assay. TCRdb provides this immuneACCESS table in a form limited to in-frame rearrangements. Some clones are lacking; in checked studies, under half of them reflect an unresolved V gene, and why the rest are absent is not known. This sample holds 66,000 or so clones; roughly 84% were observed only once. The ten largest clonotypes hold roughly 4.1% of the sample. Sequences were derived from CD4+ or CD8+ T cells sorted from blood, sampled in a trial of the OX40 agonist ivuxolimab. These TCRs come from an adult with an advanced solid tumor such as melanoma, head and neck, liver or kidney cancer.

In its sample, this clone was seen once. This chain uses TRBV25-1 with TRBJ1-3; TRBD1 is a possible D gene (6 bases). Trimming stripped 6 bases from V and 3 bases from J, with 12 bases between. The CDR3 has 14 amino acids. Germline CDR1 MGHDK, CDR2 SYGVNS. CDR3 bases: TGTGCCAGCAGCCCAGGGGTACTTGGAAACACCATATATTTT. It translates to CASSPGVLGNTIYF.

The CDR3 sequence is CASSEEYNQPQHF. Written as DNA, the CDR3 is TGTGCCAGCAGTGAGGAGTACAATCAGCCCCAGCATTTT. The rearrangement uses TRBV2 and TRBJ1-5; D call uncertain. The CDR3 covers 13 residues. V was cut by 3 bases and J by 3 bases, with 6 bases left in between. Germline V gene lookup returns CDR1 SNHLY and CDR2 FYNNEI.

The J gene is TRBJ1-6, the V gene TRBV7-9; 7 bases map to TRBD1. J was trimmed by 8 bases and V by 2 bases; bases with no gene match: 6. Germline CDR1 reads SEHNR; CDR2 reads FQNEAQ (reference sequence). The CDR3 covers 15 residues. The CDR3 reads CASSLKGAVDSPLHF. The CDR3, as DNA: TGTGCCAGCAGCTTAAAGGGGGCGGTGGATTCACCCCTCCACTTT.

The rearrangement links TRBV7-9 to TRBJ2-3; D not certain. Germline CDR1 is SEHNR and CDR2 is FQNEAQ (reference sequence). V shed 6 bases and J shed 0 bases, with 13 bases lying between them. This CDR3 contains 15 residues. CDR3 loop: CASSPRTSSTDTQYF. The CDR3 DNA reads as TGTGCCAGCAGTCCTCGGACGTCTAGCACAGATACGCAGTATTTT.

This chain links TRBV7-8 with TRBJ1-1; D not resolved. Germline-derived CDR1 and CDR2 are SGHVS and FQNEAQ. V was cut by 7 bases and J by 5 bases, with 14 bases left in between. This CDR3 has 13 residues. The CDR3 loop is CASTRLTGTEAFF. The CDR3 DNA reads TGTGCCAGCACGCGTCTCACGGGGACTGAAGCTTTCTTT.

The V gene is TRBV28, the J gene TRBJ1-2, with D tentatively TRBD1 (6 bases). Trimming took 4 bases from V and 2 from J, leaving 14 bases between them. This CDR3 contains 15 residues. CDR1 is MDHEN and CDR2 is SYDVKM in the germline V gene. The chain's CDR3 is CASSSITTGNYGYTF. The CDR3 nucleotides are TGTGCCAGCAGTTCCATCACAACAGGGAACTATGGCTACACCTTC.

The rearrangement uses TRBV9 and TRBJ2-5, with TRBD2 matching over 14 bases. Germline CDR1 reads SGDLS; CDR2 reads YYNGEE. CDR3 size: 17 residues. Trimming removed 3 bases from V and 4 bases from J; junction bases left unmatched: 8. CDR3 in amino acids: CASSGGLAGAMGETQYF. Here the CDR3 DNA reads TGTGCCAGCAGCGGGGGACTAGCGGGGGCGATGGGAGAGACCCAGTACTTC.

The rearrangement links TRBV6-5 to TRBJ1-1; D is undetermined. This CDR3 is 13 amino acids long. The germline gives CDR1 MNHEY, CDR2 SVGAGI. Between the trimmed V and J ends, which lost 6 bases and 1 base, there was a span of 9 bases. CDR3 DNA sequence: TGTGCCAGCAGCAGAGAGTGGAACACTGAAGCTTTCTTT. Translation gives CASSREWNTEAFF.

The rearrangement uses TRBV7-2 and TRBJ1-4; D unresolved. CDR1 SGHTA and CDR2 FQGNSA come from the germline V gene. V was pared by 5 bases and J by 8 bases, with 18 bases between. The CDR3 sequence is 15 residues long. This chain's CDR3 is CASSLDGSRGEKLFF. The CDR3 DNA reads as TGTGCCAGCAGCCTAGACGGCAGCCGTGGGGAAAAACTGTTTTTT.

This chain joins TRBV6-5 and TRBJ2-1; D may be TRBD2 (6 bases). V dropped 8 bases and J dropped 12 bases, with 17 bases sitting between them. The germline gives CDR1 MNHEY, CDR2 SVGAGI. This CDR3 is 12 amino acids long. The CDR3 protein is CASQEGPLRQFF. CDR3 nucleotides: TGTGCCAGCCAGGAGGGCCCCTTGAGGCAGTTCTTC.

CDR3 DNA sequence: TGTGCCAGTAGGTGGAAGGACAGGTTCTATGGCTACACCTTC. Protein: CASRWKDRFYGYTF. V gene TRBV19 combines with J gene TRBJ1-2; TRBD1 agrees at 7 bases. The CDR3 consists of 14 residues. Looked up from germline, CDR1 is LNHDA and CDR2 is SQIVND (reference sequence). Germline trimming cut 6 bases from V and 4 bases from J; bases unmatched to any gene: 8.

For the CDR3, the DNA is TGCAGCGTGGGGGGGACGATGGGTCAGCCCCAGCATTTT. It is translated as CSVGGTMGQPQHF. The rearrangement links TRBV29-1 to TRBJ1-5, with TRBD1 as a possible D gene (5 bases). Germline loops: CDR1 SQVTM, CDR2 ANQGSEA. V was trimmed by 6 bases and J by 6 bases, leaving 15 bases between them. The CDR3 extends over 13 amino acids. Full variable domain (remainder filled in from reference TRBV29-1 and TRBJ1-5): SAVISQKPSRDICQRGTSLTIQCQVDSQVTMMFWYRQQPGQSLTLIATANQGSEATYESGFVIDKFPISRPNLTFSTLTVSNMSPEDSSIYLCSVGGTMGQPQHFGDGTRLSIL.

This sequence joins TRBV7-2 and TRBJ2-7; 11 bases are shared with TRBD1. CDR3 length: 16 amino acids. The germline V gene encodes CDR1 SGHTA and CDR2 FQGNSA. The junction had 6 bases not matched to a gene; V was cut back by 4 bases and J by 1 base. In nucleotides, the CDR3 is TGTGCCAGCAGCTGGTACGGGACAGGGGGTTCCTACGAGCAGTACTTC. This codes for CASSWYGTGGSYEQYF.

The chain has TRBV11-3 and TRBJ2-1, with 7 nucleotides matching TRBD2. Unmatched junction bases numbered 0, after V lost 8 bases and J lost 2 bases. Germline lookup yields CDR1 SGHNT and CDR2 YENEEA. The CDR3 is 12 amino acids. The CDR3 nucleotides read TGTGCCAGCGGGGGGGCCTACAATGAGCAGTTCTTC. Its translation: CASGGAYNEQFF.

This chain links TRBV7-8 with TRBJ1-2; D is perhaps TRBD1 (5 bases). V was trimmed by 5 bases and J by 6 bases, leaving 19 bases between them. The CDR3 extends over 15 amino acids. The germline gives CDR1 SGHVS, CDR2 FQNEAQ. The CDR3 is CASSLRGVMGDGYTF. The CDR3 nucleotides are TGTGCCAGCAGCCTGCGAGGTGTGATGGGGGATGGCTACACCTTC. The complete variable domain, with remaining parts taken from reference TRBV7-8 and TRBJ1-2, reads GAGVSQSPRYKVAKRGQDVALRCDPISGHVSLFWYQQALGQGPEFLTYFQNEAQLDKSGLPSDRFFAERPEGSVSTLKIQRTQQEDSAVYLCASSLRGVMGDGYTFGSGTRLTVV.

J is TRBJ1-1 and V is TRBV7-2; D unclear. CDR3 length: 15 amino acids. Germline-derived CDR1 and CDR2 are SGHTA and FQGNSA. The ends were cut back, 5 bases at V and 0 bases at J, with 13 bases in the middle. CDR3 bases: TGTGCCAGCAGCCTCTCACCTGCCATGAACACTGAAGCTTTCTTT. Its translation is CASSLSPAMNTEAFF.

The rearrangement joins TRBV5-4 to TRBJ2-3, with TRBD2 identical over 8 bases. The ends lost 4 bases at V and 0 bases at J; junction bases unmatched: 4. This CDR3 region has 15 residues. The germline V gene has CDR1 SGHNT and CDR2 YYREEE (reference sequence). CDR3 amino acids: CASSGERGSTDTQYF. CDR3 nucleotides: TGTGCCAGCAGCGGGGAGCGGGGGAGCACAGATACGCAGTATTTT. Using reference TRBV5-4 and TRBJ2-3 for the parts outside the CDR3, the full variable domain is ETGVTQSPTHLIKTRGQQVTLRCSSQSGHNTVSWYQQALGQGPQFIFQYYREEENGRGNFPPRFSGLQFPNYSSELNVNALELDDSALYLCASSGERGSTDTQYFGPGTRLTVL.

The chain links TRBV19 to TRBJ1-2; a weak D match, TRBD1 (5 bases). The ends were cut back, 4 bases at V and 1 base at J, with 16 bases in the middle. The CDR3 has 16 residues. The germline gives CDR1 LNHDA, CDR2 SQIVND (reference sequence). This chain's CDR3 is CASSTTRVASNYGYTF. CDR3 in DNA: TGTGCCAGTAGTACGACCAGGGTGGCAAGTAACTATGGCTACACCTTC.

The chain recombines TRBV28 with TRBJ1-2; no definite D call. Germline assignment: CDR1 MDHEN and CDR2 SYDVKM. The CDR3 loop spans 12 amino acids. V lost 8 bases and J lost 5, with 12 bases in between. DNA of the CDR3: TGTGCCAGCCTGAAGAATGGTTATGGCTACACCTTC. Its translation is CASLKNGYGYTF.

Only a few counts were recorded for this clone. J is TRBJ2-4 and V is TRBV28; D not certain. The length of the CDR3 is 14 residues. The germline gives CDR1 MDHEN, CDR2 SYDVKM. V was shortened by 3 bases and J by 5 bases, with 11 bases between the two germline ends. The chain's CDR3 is CASSFARTENIQYF. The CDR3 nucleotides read TGTGCCAGCAGTTTCGCTCGGACGGAAAACATTCAGTACTTC.

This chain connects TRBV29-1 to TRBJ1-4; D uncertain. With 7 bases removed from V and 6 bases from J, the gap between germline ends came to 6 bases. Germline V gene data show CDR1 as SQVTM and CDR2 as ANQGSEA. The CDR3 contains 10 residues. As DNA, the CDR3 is TGCAGCGGGAAGGATGAAAAACTGTTTTTT. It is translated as CSGKDEKLFF. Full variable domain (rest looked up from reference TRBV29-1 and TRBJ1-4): SAVISQKPSRDICQRGTSLTIQCQVDSQVTMMFWYRQQPGQSLTLIATANQGSEATYESGFVIDKFPISRPNLTFSTLTVSNMSPEDSSIYLCSGKDEKLFFGSGTQLSVL.

As DNA, the CDR3 is TGTGCCAGCAGTACGATCGGTGGCCCTCGGAGGTACAATGAGCAGTTCTTC. Its translation is CASSTIGGPRRYNEQFF. The gene calls are TRBV2 and TRBJ2-1, with a possible D match to TRBD2 (5 bases). Germline lookup yields CDR1 SNHLY and CDR2 FYNNEI. The CDR3 runs to 17 residues. V was shortened by 5 bases and J by 4 bases, with 21 bases between the two germline ends.